These 26 T cell receptor beta chains were sequenced from one sample in a study of blood T cell repertoires in COVID-19. The method was immunoSEQ multiplex PCR; TCRdb's version includes in-frame clones alone and lacks a portion of them. The sample holds some 350,000 clones, approximately 87% seen once. The material sequenced was peripheral blood. These receptors were taken from a woman between 45 and 60 years old with COVID-19, enrolled during active disease.

The rearrangement links TRBV19 to TRBJ1-2, with D maybe TRBD1 (5 bases). V lost 7 bases and J 2 bases, leaving 14 bases between the germline ends. The CDR3 is 14 amino acids. Germline CDR1 is LNHDA and CDR2 is SQIVND (reference sequence). CDR3 residues: CASTPAGPNYGYTF. CDR3 DNA sequence: TGTGCCAGTACCCCGGCGGGGCCCAACTATGGCTACACCTTC.

This chain connects TRBV12-3 or TRBV12-4 to TRBJ1-2; D gene ambiguous. V lost 5 bases and J 1 base, leaving 2 bases between the germline ends. The CDR3 totals 11 residues. The CDR3 DNA sequence: TGTGCCAGCAGTCATAACTATGGCTACACCTTC. This translates into CASSHNYGYTF.

The rearrangement uses TRBV6-2 or TRBV6-3 and TRBJ2-7, with TRBD2 matching over 8 bases. This CDR3 contains 14 residues. Germline lookup yields CDR1 MNHEY and CDR2 SVGEGT. V gave up 4 bases and J gave up 6 bases; unmatched junction bases: 8. CDR3 protein: CASSWPGLVTEQYF. The CDR3 nucleotides read TGTGCCAGCAGTTGGCCGGGACTAGTGACCGAGCAGTACTTC.

This sequence joins TRBV4-2 and TRBJ2-2, with TRBD1 as a possible D gene (5 bases). V was clipped by 1 base and J by 0 bases, with 9 bases between them. Germline V gene lookup returns CDR1 LGHNA and CDR2 YNFKEQ. The CDR3 contains 16 residues. The CDR3 here is CASSQVETANTGELFF. CDR3 bases: TGTGCCAGCAGCCAAGTTGAGACAGCGAACACCGGGGAGCTGTTTTTT.

This clone was observed a handful of times. The genes are TRBV4-2 and TRBJ2-2, with 8 bases aligning to TRBD2. The CDR3 contains 16 residues. Germline V gene data show CDR1 as LGHNA and CDR2 as YNFKEQ. Germline trimming cut 2 bases from V and 5 bases from J; bases unmatched to any gene: 7. The CDR3 nucleotides read TGTGCCAGCAGCCAATCAGAGCGGGAGTATACCGGGGAGCTGTTTTTT. It specifies CASSQSEREYTGELFF.

V and J are TRBV19 and TRBJ1-1; the D gene is possibly TRBD1 (5 bases). The CDR3 covers 14 residues. V was shortened by 3 bases and J by 3 bases, with 11 bases between the two germline ends. CDR1 is LNHDA, CDR2 SQIVND, per germline (reference sequence). CDR3 amino acids: CASSIFSGDTEAFF. The CDR3 DNA reads as TGTGCCAGTAGTATTTTTTCGGGGGACACTGAAGCTTTCTTT.

Turning to this clone: Additional DNA sequences in this sample encode the identical CDR3. The chain recombines TRBV13 with TRBJ2-5; D uncertain. Germline V gene lookup returns CDR1 PRHDT and CDR2 FYEKMQ (reference sequence). There are 12 residues in the CDR3. Trimming removed 4 bases at V and 4 bases at J, with 7 bases between. In DNA, the CDR3 is TGTGCCAGCAGCTCCCCGGGAGAGACCCAGTACTTC. It encodes CASSSPGETQYF.

The chain carries TRBV14 and TRBJ2-4; a weak D match, TRBD2 (6 bases). There are 21 residues in the CDR3. Germline loops: CDR1 SGHDN, CDR2 FVKESK. Trimming removed 1 base from V and 3 bases from J, with 28 bases in between. CDR3 sequence reads: CASSQVSAGTGRLSGKNIQYF. CDR3 DNA sequence: TGTGCCAGCAGCCAAGTAAGCGCGGGAACGGGGAGATTATCTGGCAAAAACATTCAGTACTTC.

J is TRBJ2-2 and V is TRBV4-2, with D possibly matching TRBD2 (5 bases). This CDR3 contains 15 residues. Germline CDR1 and CDR2: LGHNA and YNFKEQ. Trimming took 1 base from V and 4 from J, leaving 10 bases between them. The CDR3 nucleotides are TGTGCCAGCAGCCAAGGGCTAGCAGCCACCGGGGAGCTGTTTTTT. It translates to CASSQGLAATGELFF.

This chain uses TRBV30 with TRBJ1-5; TRBD1 might be the D (5 bases). Trimming stripped 1 base from V and 5 bases from J, with 9 bases between. This CDR3 is built from 13 residues. Per germline, CDR1 GTSNPN and CDR2 SVGIG (reference sequence). The CDR3 protein is CAWSGGGDQPQHF. Here the CDR3 DNA reads TGTGCCTGGAGTGGTGGAGGGGATCAGCCCCAGCATTTT.

The chain recombines TRBV29-1 with TRBJ2-3, with TRBD2 as a possible D gene (5 bases). Trimming removed 7 bases at V and 0 bases at J, with 5 bases between. Germline V gene sequence: CDR1 SQVTM, CDR2 ANQGSEA. The CDR3 length is 11 residues. This chain's CDR3 is CSGTSTDTQYF. CDR3 sequence (DNA): TGCAGCGGGACTAGCACAGATACGCAGTATTTT.

The chain uses TRBV30 and TRBJ2-5; 7 bases are a match to TRBD2. The length of the CDR3 is 15 residues. CDR1 is GTSNPN, CDR2 SVGIG, per germline (reference sequence). V was pared by 4 bases and J by 9 bases, with 17 bases of the junction left unmatched. The CDR3 DNA reads TGTGCCTGGACCCCGGCCGGGCGCGGGGGAGCGGCCCAGTACTTC. Its protein product is CAWTPAGRGGAAQYF.

This clone appeared once. The V call is TRBV7-2, the J call TRBJ1-5; D might be TRBD1 (5 bases). The CDR3 is 17 residues long. Germline V CDR1 and CDR2: SGHTA, FQGNSA. V shed 1 base and J shed 3 bases, with 16 bases lying between them. The CDR3 DNA reads TGTGCCAGCAGCTTAGTAGGGCACAGGAGCCTCAATCAGCCCCAGCATTTT. It translates to CASSLVGHRSLNQPQHF.

This chain connects TRBV7-2 to TRBJ2-4; TRBD2 matches at 8 bases. This CDR3 comprises 15 residues. Trimming cost V 5 bases and J 7 bases; bases outside gene matches: 10. The germline CDR1 and CDR2 sequences are SGHTA and FQGNSA. Here the CDR3 DNA reads TGTGCCAGCAGCCTCCAGCGGGGGTGGATGAACATTCAGTACTTC. This codes for CASSLQRGWMNIQYF.

This rearrangement joins TRBV11-3 to TRBJ1-5; 8 bases agree with TRBD1. V lost 5 bases and J lost 0; bases outside the gene matches: 3. Germline V CDR1 and CDR2: SGHNT, YENEEA. The length of the CDR3 is 15 residues. This CDR3 is CASSAGQGSNQPQHF. The CDR3 DNA reads TGTGCCAGCAGCGCCGGACAGGGTAGCAATCAGCCCCAGCATTTT.

This clone was observed once. The chain is built from TRBV4-2 and TRBJ2-7, with D possibly being TRBD1 (5 bases). Trimming pared 0 bases from V and 2 bases from J, leaving 11 bases between. CDR3 size: 15 residues. The V gene's germline CDR1 is LGHNA and CDR2 YNFKEQ. The CDR3 DNA follows: TGTGCCAGCAGCCAAGATCCAGGGCCGACCTACGAGCAGTACTTC. Protein sequence: CASSQDPGPTYEQYF.

The rearrangement links TRBV5-1 to TRBJ2-1; 11 bases line up with TRBD2. Germline trimming cut 6 bases from V and 6 bases from J; bases unmatched to any gene: 8. This CDR3 has 15 amino acids. Germline lookup yields CDR1 SGHRS and CDR2 YFSETQ. CDR3 sequence: CASTPSTSGINEQFF. The CDR3 DNA is TGCGCCAGCACACCCTCGACTAGCGGGATCAATGAGCAGTTCTTC.

The CDR3 nucleotides are TGTGCCAGCTCTAGCGGGAGTAGGGAGACCCAGTACTTC. Amino acid sequence: CASSSGSRETQYF. V gene TRBV12-3 or TRBV12-4 combines with J gene TRBJ2-5; 10 bases agree with TRBD2. CDR3 length: 13 amino acids. After removal of 8 bases from V and 5 bases from J, the junction contained 5 bases not matched to a gene.

The chain links TRBV7-8 to TRBJ1-2; weak D call: TRBD1 (5 bases). The CDR3 has 14 residues. V was cut by 5 bases and J by 3 bases, with 13 bases left in between. Germline V gives CDR1 SGHVS, CDR2 FQNEAQ. The CDR3 spells CASSPGGTDYGYTF. CDR3 DNA sequence: TGTGCCAGCAGCCCCGGGGGGACTGACTATGGCTACACCTTC.

This clone was observed a few times. The chain combines TRBV19 with TRBJ2-1, with TRBD2 as a possible D gene (5 bases). V was cut by 3 bases and J by 4 bases, with 16 bases left in between. The germline V gene encodes CDR1 LNHDA and CDR2 SQIVND (reference sequence). The CDR3 contains 16 residues. The CDR3 sequence is CASSMTGGSLYNEQFF. The CDR3 DNA sequence: TGTGCCAGTAGTATGACCGGCGGGTCCCTTTACAATGAGCAGTTCTTC.

The chain carries TRBV7-2 and TRBJ2-7, with a weak D call TRBD1 (6 bases). V lost 5 bases, J lost 0 bases, and 26 bases lay in between. This CDR3 has 19 residues. Looked up from germline, CDR1 is SGHTA and CDR2 is FQGNSA. In DNA form, the CDR3 reads TGTGCCAGCAGCCCAGGCAATATTCTGGGGGCTTTCACCTCCTACGAGCAGTACTTC. The encoded protein is CASSPGNILGAFTSYEQYF.

This rearrangement joins TRBV5-1 to TRBJ2-7; 9 bases line up with TRBD1. Losses at the gene ends were 0 bases for V and 1 base for J; bases not matched to a gene: 5. CDR3 length: 16 residues. Germline V gene sequence: CDR1 SGHRS, CDR2 YFSETQ. The CDR3 coding sequence is TGCGCCAGCAGCTTGGTACCGGGACAGGGTTCCTACGAGCAGTACTTC. This gives the protein CASSLVPGQGSYEQYF.

The chain links TRBV5-6 to TRBJ2-1, with TRBD2 matching 12 bases. This CDR3 spans 15 amino acids. Looked up from germline, CDR1 is SGHDT and CDR2 is YYEEEE. Trimming took 6 bases from V and 4 from J; bases not matched to a gene: 5. The CDR3 is CASTMTSGGYNEQFF. DNA of the CDR3: TGTGCCAGCACAATGACTAGCGGGGGATACAATGAGCAGTTCTTC.

This rearrangement joins TRBV14 to TRBJ2-7, with D perhaps TRBD1 (5 bases). CDR1 and CDR2 from the germline V gene are SGHDN and FVKESK. Trimming removed 5 bases at V and 0 bases at J, with 20 bases between. The CDR3 loop spans 17 amino acids. The CDR3 DNA reads TGTGCCAGCAGCTTATCCATTTTGGGGCGGAACTCCTACGAGCAGTACTTC. It yields the protein CASSLSILGRNSYEQYF. Full variable domain (rest looked up from reference TRBV14 and TRBJ2-7): EAGVTQFPSHSVIEKGQTVTLRCDPISGHDNLYWYRRVMGKEIKFLLHFVKESKQDESGMPNNRFLAERTGGTYSTLKVQPAELEDSGVYFCASSLSILGRNSYEQYFGPGTRLTVT.

This clone was found many times. The genes are TRBV9 and TRBJ2-2, with TRBD2 identical over 9 bases. CDR1 and CDR2 from the germline V gene are SGDLS and YYNGEE. Trimming took 4 bases from V and 2 from J; bases not matched to a gene: 6. The CDR3 spans 16 residues. The CDR3 is CASSYPSGINTGELFF. The CDR3 region has the DNA TGTGCCAGCAGCTACCCTAGCGGGATCAACACCGGGGAGCTGTTTTTT.

This sequence joins TRBV19 and TRBJ2-7; 9 nucleotides align to TRBD1. J was trimmed by 5 bases and V by 5 bases; bases with no gene match: 13. CDR3 length: 16 residues. Germline CDR1 LNHDA, CDR2 SQIVND (reference sequence). CDR3 protein: CASSAQGTGNRNEQYF. For the CDR3, the DNA is TGTGCCAGTAGTGCTCAAGGGACAGGGAATCGCAACGAGCAGTACTTC.